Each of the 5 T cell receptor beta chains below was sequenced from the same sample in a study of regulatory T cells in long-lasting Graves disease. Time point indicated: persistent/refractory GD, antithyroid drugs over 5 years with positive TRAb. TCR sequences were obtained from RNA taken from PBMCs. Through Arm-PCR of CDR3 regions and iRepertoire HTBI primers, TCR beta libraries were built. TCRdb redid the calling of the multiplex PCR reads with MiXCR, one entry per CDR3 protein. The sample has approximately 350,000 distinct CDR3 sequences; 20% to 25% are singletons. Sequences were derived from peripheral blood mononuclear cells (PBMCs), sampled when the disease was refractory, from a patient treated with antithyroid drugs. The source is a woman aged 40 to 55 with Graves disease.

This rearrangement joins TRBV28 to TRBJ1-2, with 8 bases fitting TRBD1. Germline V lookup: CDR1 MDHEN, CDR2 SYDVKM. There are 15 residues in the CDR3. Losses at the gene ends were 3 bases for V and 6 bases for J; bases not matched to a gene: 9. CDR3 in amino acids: CASSFQQGVTHGYTF. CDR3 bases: TGTGCCAGCAGTTTCCAACAGGGGGTCACGCATGGCTACACCTTC.

Here the CDR3 DNA reads TGCAGTGCTAGATTAGCGACACGCCCGAACACCGGGGAGCTGTTTTTT. Its translation is CSARLATRPNTGELFF. V is TRBV20-1 and J is TRBJ2-2; TRBD2 is a possible D gene (5 bases). V was shortened by 2 bases and J by 0 bases, with 13 bases between the two germline ends. The CDR3 sequence is 16 residues long. Looked up from germline, CDR1 is DFQATT and CDR2 is SNEGSKA (reference sequence).

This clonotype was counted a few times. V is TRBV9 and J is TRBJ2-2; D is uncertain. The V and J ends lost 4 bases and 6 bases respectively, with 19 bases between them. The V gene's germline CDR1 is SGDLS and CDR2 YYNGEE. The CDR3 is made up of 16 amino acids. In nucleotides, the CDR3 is TGTGCCAGCAGCCCTCGACCTCTCGGTGTCGCCGGGGAGCTGTTTTTT. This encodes CASSPRPLGVAGELFF.

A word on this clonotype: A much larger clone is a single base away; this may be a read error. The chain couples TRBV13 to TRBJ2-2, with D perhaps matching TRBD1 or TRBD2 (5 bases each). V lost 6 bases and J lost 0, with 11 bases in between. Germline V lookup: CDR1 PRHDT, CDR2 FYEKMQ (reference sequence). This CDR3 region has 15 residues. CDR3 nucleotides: TGTGCCAGCAGTGAGTCGGGACCGAACACCGGGGAGCTGTTTTTT. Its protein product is CASSESGPNTGELFF.

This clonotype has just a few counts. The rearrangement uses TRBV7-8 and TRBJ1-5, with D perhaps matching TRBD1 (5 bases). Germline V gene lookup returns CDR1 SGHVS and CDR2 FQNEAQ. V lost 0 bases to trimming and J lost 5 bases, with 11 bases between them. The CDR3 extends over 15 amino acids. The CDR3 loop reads CASSLARAGHQPQHF. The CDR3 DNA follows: TGTGCCAGCAGCTTAGCGCGGGCAGGGCATCAGCCCCAGCATTTT.